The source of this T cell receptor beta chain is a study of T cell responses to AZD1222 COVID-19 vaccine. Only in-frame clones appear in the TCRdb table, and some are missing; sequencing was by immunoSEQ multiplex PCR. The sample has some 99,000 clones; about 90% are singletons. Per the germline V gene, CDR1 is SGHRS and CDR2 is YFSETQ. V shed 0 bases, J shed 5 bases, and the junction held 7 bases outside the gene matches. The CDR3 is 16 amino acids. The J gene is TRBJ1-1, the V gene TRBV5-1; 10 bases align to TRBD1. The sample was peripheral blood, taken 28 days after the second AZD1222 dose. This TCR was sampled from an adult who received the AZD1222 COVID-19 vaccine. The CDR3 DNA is TGCGCCAGCAGCTTGGCCGGGACAGGGGATCCAACTGAAGCTTTCTTT. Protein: CASSLAGTGDPTEAFF.